The present TCR beta chain was sequenced within a study of response to subunit inactivated influenza vaccine. Study results and limitations: After each seasonal influenza vaccination, few new T cells are recruited, the authors suggested.

Germline values: CDR1 SEHNR, CDR2 FQNEAQ (reference sequence). V shed 5 bases and J shed 2 bases, with 14 bases lying between them. This CDR3 region has 15 residues. As for this clonotype: Its cognate antigen is unknown.

A single record per CDR3 protein comes from TCRdb applying MiXCR to the RT-PCR reads. The sample lists about 620,000 distinct CDR3 sequences; 12% were seen once. The sequencing used PBMCs from blood, collected on the day of vaccination. This receptor was obtained from a man in his fifties or sixties who received an inactivated influenza vaccine. This sequence joins TRBV7-9 and TRBJ2-3, with a weak D call TRBD2 (6 bases). The CDR3 here is CASSPGLLTTDTQYF. DNA of the CDR3: TGTGCCAGCAGCCCGGGACTCCTAACCACAGATACGCAGTATTTT.